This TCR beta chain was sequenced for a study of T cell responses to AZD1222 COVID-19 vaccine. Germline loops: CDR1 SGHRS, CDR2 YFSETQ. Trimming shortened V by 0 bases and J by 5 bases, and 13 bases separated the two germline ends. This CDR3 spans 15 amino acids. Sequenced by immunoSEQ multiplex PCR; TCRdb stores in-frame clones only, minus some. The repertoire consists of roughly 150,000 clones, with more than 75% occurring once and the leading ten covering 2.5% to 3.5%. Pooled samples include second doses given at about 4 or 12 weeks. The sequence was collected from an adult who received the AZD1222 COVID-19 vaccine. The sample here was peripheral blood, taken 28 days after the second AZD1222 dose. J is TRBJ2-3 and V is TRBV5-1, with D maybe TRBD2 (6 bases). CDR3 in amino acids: CASSLGDSARDTQYF. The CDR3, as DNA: TGCGCCAGCAGCTTGGGGGACTCAGCACGAGATACGCAGTATTTT.